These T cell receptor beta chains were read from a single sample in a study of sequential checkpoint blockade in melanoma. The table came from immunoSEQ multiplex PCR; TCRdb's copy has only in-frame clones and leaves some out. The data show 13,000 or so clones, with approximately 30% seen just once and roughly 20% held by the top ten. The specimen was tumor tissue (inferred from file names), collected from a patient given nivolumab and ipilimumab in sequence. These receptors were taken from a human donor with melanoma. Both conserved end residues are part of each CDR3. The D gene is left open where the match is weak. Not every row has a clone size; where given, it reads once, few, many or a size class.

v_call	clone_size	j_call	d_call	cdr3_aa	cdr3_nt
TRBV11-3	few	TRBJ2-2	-	CASSRLGGANTGELFF	TGTGCCAGCAGCCGCTTAGGCGGTGCCAACACCGGGGAGCTGTTTTTT
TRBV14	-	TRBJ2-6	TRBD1	CASALTGQRFSGANVLTF	TGTGCCAGCGCCCTTACGGGACAGAGATTCTCTGGGGCCAACGTCCTGACTTTC
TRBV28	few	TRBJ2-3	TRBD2	CASSSSSGGGADTQYF	TGTGCCAGCAGTTCCTCTAGCGGGGGGGGTGCAGATACGCAGTATTTT
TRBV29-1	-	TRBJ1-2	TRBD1	CSVETGTGKGYGYTF	TGCAGCGTTGAAACCGGGACAGGGAAGGGCTATGGCTACACCTTC
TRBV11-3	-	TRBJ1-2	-	CASSFPLGFNYGYTF	TGTGCCAGCAGCTTCCCCCTCGGATTTAACTATGGCTACACCTTC
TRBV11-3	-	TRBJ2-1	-	CASSLGQWAYNEQFF	TGTGCCAGCAGCTTAGGACAGTGGGCGTACAATGAGCAGTTCTTC
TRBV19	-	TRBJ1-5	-	CASTHGGINQPQHF	TGTGCCAGTACCCATGGGGGCATCAATCAGCCCCAGCATTTT
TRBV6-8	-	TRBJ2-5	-	CASKIGGAAQETQYF	TGTGCCAGTAAGATCGGGGGAGCGGCCCAAGAGACCCAGTACTTC
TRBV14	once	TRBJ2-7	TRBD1	CASSPGTAYEQYF	TGTGCCAGCAGCCCCGGGACAGCCTACGAGCAGTACTTC
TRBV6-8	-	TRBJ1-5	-	CASRGLGQPQHF	TGTGCCAGCAGGGGGCTCGGGCAGCCCCAGCATTTT
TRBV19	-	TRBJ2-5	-	CASSASTGFVETQYF	TGTGCCAGTAGTGCATCCACAGGGTTCGTGGAGACCCAGTACTTC
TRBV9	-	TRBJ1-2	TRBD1	CASSATGEGYGYTF	TGTGCCAGCAGCGCTACAGGGGAAGGCTATGGCTACACCTTC
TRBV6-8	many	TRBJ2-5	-	CASLSMRGGETQYF	TGTGCCAGCCTCTCGATGAGGGGCGGAGAGACCCAGTACTTC
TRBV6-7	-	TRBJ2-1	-	CASRAGGLGGNNEQFF	TGTGCCAGCAGAGCAGGGGGACTAGGGGGTAACAATGAGCAGTTCTTC
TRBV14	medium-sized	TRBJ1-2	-	CASSQDAGTSYGYTF	TGTGCCAGCAGCCAAGATGCAGGGACCTCCTATGGCTACACCTTC
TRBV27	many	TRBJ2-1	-	CASSPRGGVVGRGYYNEQFF	TGTGCCAGCAGCCCACGTGGGGGGGTGGTGGGAAGGGGGTATTACAATGAGCAGTTCTTC
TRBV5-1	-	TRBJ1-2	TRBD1	CASSPRTGDYGYTF	TGCGCCAGCAGCCCCAGGACAGGGGACTATGGCTACACCTTC
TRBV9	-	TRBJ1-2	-	CASSVGTYYGYTF	TGTGCCAGCAGCGTAGGCACTTACTATGGCTACACCTTC
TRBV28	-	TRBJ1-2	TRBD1	CASSPRTGHYGYTF	TGTGCCAGCAGTCCCAGGACAGGACACTATGGCTACACCTTC
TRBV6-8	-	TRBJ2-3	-	CASNRQPFTDTQYF	TGTGCCAGCAATCGCCAACCTTTCACAGATACGCAGTATTTT
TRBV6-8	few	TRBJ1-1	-	CASRIGRNTEAFF	TGTGCCAGCAGGATTGGACGGAACACTGAAGCTTTCTTT
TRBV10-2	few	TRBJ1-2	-	CASSATADYGYTF	TGCGCCAGCAGTGCTACAGCAGACTATGGCTACACCTTC
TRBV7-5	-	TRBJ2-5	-	CASSLRLVGETQYF	TGTGCCAGCAGCTTACGACTAGTGGGTGAGACCCAGTACTTC
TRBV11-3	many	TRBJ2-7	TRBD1	CASSLGGTGVSEQYF	TGTGCCAGCAGCTTGGGAGGGACAGGGGTATCCGAGCAGTACTTC
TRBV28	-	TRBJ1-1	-	CASWPFWGYTEAFF	TGTGCCAGTTGGCCGTTTTGGGGTTACACTGAAGCTTTCTTT
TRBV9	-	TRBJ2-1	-	CASSVAGNNEQFF	TGTGCCAGCAGCGTAGCCGGGAACAATGAGCAGTTCTTC
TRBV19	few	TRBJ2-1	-	CASATGTQSYNEQFF	TGTGCCAGTGCCACCGGGACTCAGTCCTACAATGAGCAGTTCTTC
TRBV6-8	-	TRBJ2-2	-	CASSYSHLTVNTGELFF	TGTGCCAGCAGTTACTCCCATCTGACAGTAAACACCGGGGAGCTGTTTTTT
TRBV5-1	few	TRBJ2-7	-	CASSLDGRDYEQYF	TGCGCCAGCAGCTTGGATGGCAGGGATTACGAGCAGTACTTC
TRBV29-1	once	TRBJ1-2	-	CSVDGHRPYGYTF	TGCAGCGTTGACGGTCATAGGCCCTACGGCTACACCTTC
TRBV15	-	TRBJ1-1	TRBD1	CATSAWTGMNTEAFF	TGTGCCACCAGCGCCTGGACAGGCATGAACACTGAAGCTTTCTTT
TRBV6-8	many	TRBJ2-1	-	CAIRLGTNEQFF	TGTGCCATCAGATTAGGCACTAATGAGCAGTTCTTC
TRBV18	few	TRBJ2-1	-	CASSPRWLLDEQFF	TGTGCCAGCTCACCTCGATGGCTCCTGGATGAGCAGTTCTTC
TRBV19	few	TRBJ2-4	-	CASSIRQGLAKNIQYF	TGTGCCAGTAGTATTCGACAGGGACTAGCCAAAAACATTCAGTACTTC
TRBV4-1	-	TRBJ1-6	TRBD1	CASSQVGTAYNSPLHF	TGCGCCAGCAGCCAAGTAGGGACAGCTTATAATTCACCCCTCCACTTT
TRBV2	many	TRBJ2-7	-	CASSFGNYEQYF	TGTGCCAGCTCGTTTGGGAATTACGAGCAGTACTTC
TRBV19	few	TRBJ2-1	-	CASSAGPYYEQFF	TGTGCCAGTAGCGCAGGGCCCTACTATGAGCAGTTCTTC
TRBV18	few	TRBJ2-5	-	CASSPPWLQETQYF	TGTGCCAGCTCACCACCCTGGTTACAAGAGACCCAGTACTTC
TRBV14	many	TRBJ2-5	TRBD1	CASSHHVTGGRMYQETQYF	TGTGCCAGCAGCCACCACGTCACAGGGGGTAGGATGTACCAAGAGACCCAGTACTTC
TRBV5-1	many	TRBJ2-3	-	CASSLDRSTDTQYF	TGCGCCAGCAGCTTGGACAGAAGCACAGATACGCAGTATTTT
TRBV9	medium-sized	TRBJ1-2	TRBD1	CASRNGQGSYTF	TGTGCCAGCAGGAACGGACAGGGAAGCTACACCTTC
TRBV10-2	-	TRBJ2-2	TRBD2	CASSESTGLAAHTGELFF	TGCGCCAGCAGTGAGTCGACGGGACTAGCGGCGCACACCGGGGAGCTGTTTTTT
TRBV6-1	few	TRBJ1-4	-	CASSEGWATNEKLFF	TGTGCCAGCAGTGAAGGCTGGGCAACTAATGAAAAACTGTTTTTT
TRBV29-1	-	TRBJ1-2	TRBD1	CSARRQGSNGYTF	TGCAGCGCTAGAAGACAGGGTAGCAATGGCTACACCTTC
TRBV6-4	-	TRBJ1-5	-	CASSHHGYSNQPQHF	TGTGCCAGCAGTCATCACGGTTATAGCAATCAGCCCCAGCATTTT
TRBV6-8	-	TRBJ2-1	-	CASSYGQPSGEQFF	TGTGCCAGCAGTTACGGGCAACCCTCGGGGGAGCAGTTCTTC
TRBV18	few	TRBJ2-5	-	CASSPRHGETQYF	TGTGCCAGCTCACCACGGCACGGGGAGACCCAGTACTTC
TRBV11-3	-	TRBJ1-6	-	CASSDTGNYNSPLHF	TGTGCCAGCAGCGACACAGGGAACTATAATTCACCCCTCCACTTT